The T cell receptor (beta chain) described here comes from a study of cytomegalovirus exposure and HLA in healthy donors. Points from the study as a whole: High sensitivity and specificity were reportedly achieved when the classifier diagnosed cytomegalovirus status.

The PCR made use of 60 Vbeta and 13 Jbeta primers. The table came from immunoSEQ multiplex PCR; TCRdb's copy has only in-frame clones and leaves some out. This sample lists about 160,000 clones; its ten largest clones have 1.5% to 2%. Turning to this clone: Its specificity is unknown.

The sequence was collected from a woman aged 50 to 65 in good health and CMV-seronegative. Sequenced: PBMCs.

CDR3 in amino acids: CATSRDRGPYNEQFF. The CDR3 DNA reads TGTGCCACCAGCAGAGACAGGGGGCCTTACAATGAGCAGTTCTTC. The chain links TRBV15 to TRBJ2-1; 8 bases agree with TRBD1. From germline, CDR1 is LNHNV and CDR2 YYDKDF (reference sequence). This CDR3 spans 15 amino acids. The ends lost 0 bases at V and 4 bases at J; junction bases unmatched: 2.